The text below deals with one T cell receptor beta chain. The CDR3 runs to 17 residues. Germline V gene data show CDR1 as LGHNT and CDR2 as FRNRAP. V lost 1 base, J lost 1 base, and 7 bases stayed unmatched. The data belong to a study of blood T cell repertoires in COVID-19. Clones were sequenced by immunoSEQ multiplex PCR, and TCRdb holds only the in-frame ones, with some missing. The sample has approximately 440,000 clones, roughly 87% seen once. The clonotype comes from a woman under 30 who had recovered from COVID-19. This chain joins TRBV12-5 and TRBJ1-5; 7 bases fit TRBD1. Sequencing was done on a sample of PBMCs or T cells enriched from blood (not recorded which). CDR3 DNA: TGTGCTAGTGGTTTGGAAAATCCAGGGGGGAGCAATCAGCCCCAGCATTTT. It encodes CASGLENPGGSNQPQHF.